This T cell receptor beta chain originates from a study of response to subunit inactivated influenza vaccine (dated by TCRdb to the late 2010s). Regarding the complete study: Deep quantitative profiling of the T cell receptor repertoire was used in the study to follow responses to a trivalent subunit inactivated influenza vaccine. The investigation overall reported the following: According to the authors, only a limited number of new T cells may be recruited by each seasonal influenza vaccination.

As regards this clonotype: Its antigen target is currently unknown. Base-call qualities are not available, and no considerably larger clone is one nucleotide away.

Receptors were amplified or captured by RT-PCR. Instrument used: Illumina HiSeq 2500. TCRdb itself trimmed the public reads at Q25 with fastp, ran MiXCR and retained productive beta chains. For every CDR3 protein sequence, its rows merge into one entry that carries the most common genes and DNA. Recorded for this sample are hundreds of thousands of distinct CDR3 sequences; around 8% of them occurred a single time. The ten largest clones capture 13% of the sample. Sequencing used PBMCs from blood, obtained 23 to 25 months after vaccination. The source of this sequence is a man aged 50 to 69 who received an inactivated influenza vaccine. Donor details come from another sample of the same person, matched by shared clones.

The CDR3 reads CASSLMSVTSYEQYF. DNA sequence: TGCGCCAGCAGCTTGATGTCAGTGACCTCCTACGAGCAGTACTTC. Recombination joined TRBV5-1 with TRBJ2-7; the D gene identity is not certain. Its CDR3 holds 15 amino acids, cysteine through phenylalanine. Only CDR3 DNA is held: 45 bases, read in frame from base 1. CDR1 and CDR2 are read off the germline V gene as SGHRS and YFSETQ. V drops 1 base and J drops 0 bases, leaving 11 bases in between.